This T cell receptor beta chain was sequenced during a study of cytomegalovirus exposure and HLA in healthy donors. Study results and limitations: In a later analysis, across HLA loci, associated TCR counts were highest for DRB1, lowest for HLA-C.

Of note for this clone: Its target is not known.

Germline V gives CDR1 MNHEY, CDR2 SMNVEV (reference sequence). The CDR3 runs to 18 residues. Trimming cost V 1 base and J 6 bases, with 25 bases left between them. Both 60 Vbeta primers and 13 Jbeta primers went into the PCR. Sequencing was performed with immunoSEQ multiplex PCR; in TCRdb, only in-frame clones are kept and a portion is missing. The table records some 65,000 clones, around four fifths of them present only once. This sequence originates from a girl aged 10-17 years in good health and CMV-seropositive. The V gene is TRBV27, the J gene TRBJ2-7, with D maybe TRBD1 (6 bases). The sequencing input was PBMCs. The CDR3 DNA is TGTGCCAGCAGTTTATTTTCGGTGGAACCGGCAGAGGGGGTCGAGCAGTACTTC. Protein: CASSLFSVEPAEGVEQYF.